The entry below gives a single T cell receptor beta chain sequence along with its context. Sequence at one end of the junction differs from germline and may be a read error. Regarding time point: persistent/refractory GD, antithyroid drugs over 5 years with positive TRAb. PBMC RNA served as the TCR library source. The authors built TCR beta libraries using iRepertoire HTBI primers and Arm-PCR of CDR3 regions. TCRdb re-derived calls from the multiplex PCR reads in MiXCR, one entry per CDR3 protein. The table shows approximately 380,000 distinct CDR3 sequences, with 20% occurring only once. Germline V gene data show CDR1 as MDHEN and CDR2 as SYDVKM. The CDR3 sequence is 16 residues long. This specimen comes from a study of regulatory T cells in long-lasting Graves disease.

This specimen consisted of peripheral blood mononuclear cells (PBMCs), obtained when the disease was refractory, from a patient treated with antithyroid drugs. This TCR was recovered from a female donor with Graves disease. The chain uses TRBV28 and TRBJ1-2, with 8 bases matching TRBD1. The CDR3 DNA follows: TGTGCCAGCATTTCACCGACAGGGGTAAATAACTATCGCTACGCCTTC. It is translated as CASISPTGVNNYRYAF.